Each of the 9 T cell receptor beta chains below was sequenced from the same sample in a study of blood T cells in healthy people across ages. The second PCR ran 7 to 11 cycles with a sample-barcoded 5' primer and J-beta primers. TCRdb itself ran the 5' RACE reads through MiXCR, one entry per CDR3 protein. The top ten clones hold about 13% of a sample with some 670,000 distinct CDR3 sequences, 45% to 60% of them seen once. Material: blood. These receptors were obtained from a woman of 80 years or more in good health.

The V call is TRBV7-9, the J call TRBJ2-3; no firm D call. Trimming stripped 2 bases from V and 7 bases from J, with 7 bases between. Germline-derived CDR1 and CDR2 are SEHNR and FQNEAQ (reference sequence). The CDR3 has 12 amino acids. The CDR3 here is CASSLPGNTQYF. In DNA, the CDR3 is TGTGCCAGCAGCTTACCAGGAAATACGCAGTATTTT.

The genes are TRBV27 and TRBJ2-1; the D gene is possibly TRBD2 (7 bases). The CDR3 is 14 amino acids. Germline assignment: CDR1 MNHEY and CDR2 SMNVEV (reference sequence). The V end lost 3 bases, the J end lost 9 bases, and 15 bases lay between the germline ends. In nucleotides, the CDR3 is TGTGCCAGCAGTTTTCGTGGAGGGGGGGGTGAGCAGTTCTTC. It specifies CASSFRGGGGEQFF.

This chain links TRBV7-3 with TRBJ2-1; D might be TRBD1 or TRBD2, each matching 5 bases. V dropped 10 bases and J dropped 5 bases, with 24 bases sitting between them. This CDR3 region has 16 residues. Germline CDR1 SGHTA, CDR2 FQGTGA. In DNA form, the CDR3 reads TGTGCCACCATCACGCCCGACAGAAACGGGGACAATGAGCAGTTCTTC. This encodes CATITPDRNGDNEQFF.

This clonotype was found a few times. V and J are TRBV5-1 and TRBJ1-1, with unresolved D. Germline lookup yields CDR1 SGHRS and CDR2 YFSETQ. There are 15 residues in the CDR3. Trimming left V 0 bases short and J 5 bases short, with 14 bases between. The CDR3 sequence: CASSLVGPPGTEAFF. CDR3 in DNA: TGCGCCAGCAGCTTGGTAGGGCCCCCCGGGACTGAAGCTTTCTTT.

A remark on this clonotype: A single base separates this from a much larger clone, so it may be a read error. This chain connects TRBV5-8 to TRBJ2-1, with unresolved D. The end of the DNA fits TRBJ2-7 better, so the J call may be wrong. CDR1 is SGHTS and CDR2 is YDEGEE in the germline V gene. The CDR3 sequence is 15 residues long. The CDR3 loop reads CASSIDAAGNYEQYF. In nucleotides, the CDR3 is TGTGCCAGCAGCATAGATGCGGCAGGAAACTACGAGCAGTACTTC.

The chain employs TRBV11-1 and TRBJ2-6; 10 bases match TRBD2. Trimming took 1 base from V and 0 from J; bases not matched to a gene: 3. The V gene's germline CDR1 is SGHAT and CDR2 FQDESV (reference sequence). The CDR3 sequence is 18 residues long. CDR3: CASSLESGGASGANVLTF. The CDR3 coding sequence is TGTGCCAGCAGCTTAGAAAGCGGGGGGGCCTCTGGGGCCAACGTCCTGACTTTC.

V usage is TRBV12-3 or TRBV12-4 and J usage is TRBJ1-2; D ambiguous. Trimming stripped 2 bases from V and 8 bases from J, with 12 bases between. The CDR3 spans 13 residues. CDR3 region: CASSLPPQEGYTF. The CDR3 DNA reads as TGTGCCAGCAGTTTACCACCCCAGGAGGGCTACACCTTC.

This clonotype has a count of ten or more. This chain links TRBV10-3 with TRBJ2-4; D possibly corresponds to TRBD2 (6 bases). CDR1 is ENHRY and CDR2 is SYGVKD in the germline V gene. The V end lost 3 bases, the J end lost 6 bases, and 6 bases lay between the germline ends. This CDR3 has 12 residues. CDR3 region: CAISDSGNIQYF. CDR3 nucleotides: TGTGCCATCAGTGATAGCGGAAACATTCAGTACTTC.

CDR3 loop: CASSLVGLAEYNEQFF. CDR3 nucleotide sequence: TGTGCCAGCAGCTTAGTAGGACTAGCGGAGTACAATGAGCAGTTCTTC. The chain is built from TRBV7-6 and TRBJ2-1; 10 bases are shared with TRBD2. CDR1 is SGHVS, CDR2 FNYEAQ, per germline. The CDR3 totals 16 residues. The J segment lost 4 bases and the V segment lost 1 base, leaving 4 bases of the junction unmatched. Combining the CDR3 with reference TRBV7-6 and TRBJ2-1 gives the whole variable domain GAGVSQSPRYKVTKRGQDVALRCDPISGHVSLYWYRQALGQGPEFLTYFNYEAQQDKSGLPNDRFSAERPEGSISTLTIQRTEQRDSAMYRCASSLVGLAEYNEQFFGPGTRLTVL.